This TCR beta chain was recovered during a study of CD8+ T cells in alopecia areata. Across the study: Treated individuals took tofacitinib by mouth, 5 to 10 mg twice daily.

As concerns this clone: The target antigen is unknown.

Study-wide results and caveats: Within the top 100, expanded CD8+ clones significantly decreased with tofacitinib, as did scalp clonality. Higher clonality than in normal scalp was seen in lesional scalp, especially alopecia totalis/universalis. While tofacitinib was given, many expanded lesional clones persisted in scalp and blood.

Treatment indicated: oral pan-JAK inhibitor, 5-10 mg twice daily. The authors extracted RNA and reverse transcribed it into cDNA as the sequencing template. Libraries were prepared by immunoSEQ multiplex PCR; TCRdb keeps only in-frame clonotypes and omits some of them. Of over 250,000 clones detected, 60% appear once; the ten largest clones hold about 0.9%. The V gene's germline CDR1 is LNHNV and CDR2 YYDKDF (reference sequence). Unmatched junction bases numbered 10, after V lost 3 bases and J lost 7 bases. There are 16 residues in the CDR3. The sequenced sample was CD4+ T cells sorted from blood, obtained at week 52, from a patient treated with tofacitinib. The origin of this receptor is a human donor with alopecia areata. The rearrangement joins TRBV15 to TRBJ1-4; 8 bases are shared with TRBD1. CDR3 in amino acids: CATSSRDRGLSEKLFF. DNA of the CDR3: TGTGCCACCAGCAGTCGCGACAGGGGACTAAGTGAAAAACTGTTTTTT.